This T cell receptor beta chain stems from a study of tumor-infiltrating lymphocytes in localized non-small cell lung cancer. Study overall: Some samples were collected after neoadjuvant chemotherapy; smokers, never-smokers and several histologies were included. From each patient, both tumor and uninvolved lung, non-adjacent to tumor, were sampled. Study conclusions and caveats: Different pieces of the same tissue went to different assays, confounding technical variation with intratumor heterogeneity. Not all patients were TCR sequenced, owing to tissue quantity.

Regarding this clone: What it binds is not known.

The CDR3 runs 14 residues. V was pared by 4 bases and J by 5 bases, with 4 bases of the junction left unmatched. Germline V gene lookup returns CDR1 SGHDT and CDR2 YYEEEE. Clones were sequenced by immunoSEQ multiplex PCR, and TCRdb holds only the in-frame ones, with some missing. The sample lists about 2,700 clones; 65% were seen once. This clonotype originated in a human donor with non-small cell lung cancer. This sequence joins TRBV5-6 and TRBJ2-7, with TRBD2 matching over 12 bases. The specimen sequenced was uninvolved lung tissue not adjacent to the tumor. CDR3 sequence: CASSPTSGSHEQYF. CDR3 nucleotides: TGTGCCAGCAGCCCGACTAGCGGGAGTCACGAGCAGTACTTC. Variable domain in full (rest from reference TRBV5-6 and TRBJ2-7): DAGVTQSPTHLIKTRGQQVTLRCSPKSGHDTVSWYQQALGQGPQFIFQYYEEEERQRGNFPDRFSGHQFPNYSSELNVNALLLGDSALYLCASSPTSGSHEQYFGPGTRLTVT.